Listed below are T cell receptor beta chains from one sample, sequenced in a study of post-analysis software for immune sequencing data. TCRdb reprocessed the PCR reads with MiXCR, giving one entry per CDR3 protein. Of some 370,000 distinct CDR3 sequences in the sample, less than 35% were seen once. The sample taken for sequencing was blood. The origin of the receptors is a girl under 18 with multiple sclerosis. Both conserved end residues are part of each CDR3. D genes are given only for firm matches. Expanded clones get a size class; other rows say once, few or many, or leave the size out.

clone_size j_call v_call d_call cdr3_length cdr3_nt cdr3_aa
NA TRBJ2-3 TRBV4-1 TRBD1 15 TGCGCCAGCAGCCCGACAGGGCCTTACACAGATACGCAGTATTTT CASSPTGPYTDTQYF
few TRBJ2-5 TRBV12-3/TRBV12-4 NA 14 TGTGCCAGCAGTAGATTTACGAGAGGAGAGACCCAGTACTTC CASSRFTRGETQYF
few TRBJ2-3 TRBV10-2 TRBD2 17 TGCGCCAGCAGTGTGCGGACTAGCGGGGGGCGGTTAGATACGCAGTATTTT CASSVRTSGGRLDTQYF
NA TRBJ2-7 TRBV28 TRBD1 16 TGTGCCAGCAGTTTGGACAGGGGCCACTTACCCTACGAGCAGTACTTC CASSLDRGHLPYEQYF
few TRBJ2-3 TRBV20-1 TRBD2 13 TGCAGTGCCCAACGGACTAGCAAAGATACGCAGTATTTT CSAQRTSKDTQYF
few TRBJ2-7 TRBV7-9 NA 16 TGTGCCAGCAGCCCCCCAACGGGGCAATCGACCTACGAGCAGTACTTC CASSPPTGQSTYEQYF
NA TRBJ1-2 TRBV6-5 TRBD1 15 TGTGCCAGCAGTTACTGGACAGGGGGAGGGTATGGCTACACCTTC CASSYWTGGGYGYTF
NA TRBJ1-2 TRBV7-2 NA 15 TGTGCCAGCAGCTTCCGGTTAGGCTTAAACTATGGCTACACCTTC CASSFRLGLNYGYTF
NA TRBJ2-1 TRBV5-1 TRBD1 15 TGCGCCAGCAGCGCCGGACAGGGCTCCTACAATGAGCAGTTCTTC CASSAGQGSYNEQFF
NA TRBJ2-1 TRBV20-1 TRBD2 13 TGCAGTGCTAGAGTGGCACTAGCGGACCAGCAGTTCTTC CSARVALADQQFF
NA TRBJ2-7 TRBV7-2 NA 14 TGTGCCAGCAGCGCAGAAAAGAGCTCCTACGAGCAGTACTTC CASSAEKSSYEQYF
NA TRBJ2-3 TRBV6-6 TRBD2 16 TGTGCCAGCAGTTATCCCGCGCGGGGGGAAATTCATACGCAGTATTTT CASSYPARGEIHTQYF